The 5 T cell receptor beta chains given below trace back to one sample, sequenced in a study of cytomegalovirus exposure and HLA in healthy donors. The PCR made use of 60 Vbeta and 13 Jbeta primers. Assay: immunoSEQ multiplex PCR; the TCRdb copy retains only in-frame clones and omits some. The sample yields some 190,000 clones, 87% seen once. The specimen sequenced was PBMCs. The receptor source for this set is a boy between 2 and 10 years old in good health and CMV-seronegative.

The CDR3 DNA is TGTGCCAGCAGCCCCGCAGTTTTCCCAGCGGCCAACTATGGCTACACCTTC. The encoded protein is CASSPAVFPAANYGYTF. V is TRBV7-2 and J is TRBJ1-2; D uncertain. The CDR3 extends over 17 amino acids. Trimming shortened V by 5 bases and J by 2 bases, and 21 bases separated the two germline ends. CDR1 and CDR2 from the germline V gene are SGHTA and FQGNSA.

In its sample, this clone was seen a few times. DNA of the CDR3: TGTGCCAGCAGCTTAGTAACAGGGACCGGAGAGACCCAGTACTTC. This translates into CASSLVTGTGETQYF. The chain employs TRBV7-6 and TRBJ2-5; tentatively, D is TRBD1 (6 bases). There are 15 residues in the CDR3. Germline V gene data show CDR1 as SGHVS and CDR2 as FNYEAQ. V was clipped by 1 base and J by 4 bases, with 13 bases between them.

The rearrangement joins TRBV30 to TRBJ2-1; TRBD2 matches 7 bases. Germline-derived CDR1 and CDR2 are GTSNPN and SVGIG (reference sequence). The CDR3 covers 16 residues. V trimming: 2 bases; J trimming: 0 bases; junction bases outside the gene matches: 7. The CDR3 sequence is CAWSWLRGTSYNEQFF. Here the CDR3 DNA reads TGTGCCTGGAGTTGGTTGCGGGGGACCTCCTACAATGAGCAGTTCTTC.

The J gene is TRBJ2-7, the V gene TRBV5-4; D gene ambiguous. Between the trimmed V and J ends, which lost 4 bases and 1 base, there was a span of 15 bases. Germline assignment: CDR1 SGHNT and CDR2 YYREEE (reference sequence). This CDR3 has 15 amino acids. The CDR3 nucleotides are TGTGCCAGCAGCCTAGACCGGTCTACGTCCTACGAGCAGTACTTC. It encodes CASSLDRSTSYEQYF.

This clone came up a few times. The chain combines TRBV5-6 with TRBJ2-1, with 14 bases identical to TRBD2. V shed 2 bases, J shed 4 bases, and the junction held 5 bases outside the gene matches. The CDR3 covers 17 residues. Germline lookup yields CDR1 SGHDT and CDR2 YYEEEE. The CDR3 region has the DNA TGTGCCAGCAGCTTTTGGACTAGCGGGGGGCTATACAATGAGCAGTTCTTC. Protein product: CASSFWTSGGLYNEQFF. The full variable domain, with the rest looked up from reference TRBV5-6 and TRBJ2-1, is DAGVTQSPTHLIKTRGQQVTLRCSPKSGHDTVSWYQQALGQGPQFIFQYYEEEERQRGNFPDRFSGHQFPNYSSELNVNALLLGDSALYLCASSFWTSGGLYNEQFFGPGTRLTVL.